This passage covers 13 T cell receptor beta chains from one sample sequenced in a study of T cells in Graves' hyperthyroidism and ophthalmopathy. RNA transcripts yielded amplified TCR beta CDR3 regions. The HTBI primer set served for first-round RT-PCR of the TCR CDR3. MiXCR, run by TCRdb on the multiplex PCR reads, gives a single entry per CDR3 protein. The sample lists over 250,000 distinct CDR3 sequences; about 13% were seen once. The sequenced material came from blood. Every receptor here comes from a woman in her 40s with Graves' ophthalmopathy.

A few counts support this clonotype. V is TRBV4-2 and J is TRBJ2-3; D unclear. V lost 1 base and J lost 5, with 7 bases in between. The CDR3 is 13 residues long. CDR1 and CDR2 from the germline V gene are LGHNA and YNFKEQ. The CDR3 spells CASSQAARDTQYF. CDR3 nucleotide sequence: TGTGCCAGCAGCCAAGCGGCCCGAGATACGCAGTATTTT.

The V gene is TRBV18, the J gene TRBJ1-1; D is ambiguous. The CDR3 spans 15 residues. The germline gives CDR1 KGHSH, CDR2 LQKENI. Trimming shortened V by 5 bases and J by 1 base, and 14 bases separated the two germline ends. The CDR3 coding sequence is TGTGCCAGCTCATCCACCCTAGACGGGAACACTGAAGCTTTCTTT. This codes for CASSSTLDGNTEAFF. Using reference TRBV18 and TRBJ1-1 for the parts outside the CDR3, the full variable domain is NAGVMQNPRHLVRRRGQEARLRCSPMKGHSHVYWYRQLPEEGLKFMVYLQKENIIDESGMPKERFSAEFPKEGPSILRIQQVVRGDSAAYFCASSSTLDGNTEAFFGQGTRLTVV.

This chain uses TRBV6-1 with TRBJ1-2, with 8 positions matching TRBD1. This CDR3 comprises 14 residues. Germline V lookup: CDR1 MNHNS, CDR2 SASEGT. The V gene end was trimmed by 0 bases and the J gene end by 7 bases; junction bases not matched to a gene: 4. The CDR3 DNA sequence: TGTGCCAGCAGTGAAGCGCAGGGGGCGAGTGGCTACACCTTC. Translated: CASSEAQGASGYTF.

This clonotype has a handful of counts. This chain uses TRBV7-9 with TRBJ2-2; 8 bases are shared with TRBD1. The CDR3 loop spans 15 amino acids. Germline V CDR1 and CDR2: SEHNR, FQNEAQ (reference sequence). V shed 5 bases, J shed 5 bases, and the junction held 7 bases outside the gene matches. As DNA, the CDR3 is TGTGCCAGCAGCAGCTATCAGGGGGCTACCGGGGAGCTGTTTTTT. Protein sequence: CASSSYQGATGELFF.

A word on this clonotype: This may be a read error: a much more frequent sequence differs by one nucleotide. The chain couples TRBV6-2 or TRBV6-3 to TRBJ2-2; the D gene is possibly TRBD2 (6 bases). The CDR3 is 16 residues long. Germline-derived CDR1 and CDR2 are MNHEY and SVGEGT. The CDR3 DNA follows: TGTGCCAGCAGGGCAAACTTGAATTCGAACACCGGGGGGCTGTTTTTT. Protein product: CASRANLNSNTGGLFF.

This clonotype was seen many times. The chain has TRBV6-1 and TRBJ2-7; TRBD2 matches 11 bases. The CDR3 loop spans 15 amino acids. From germline, CDR1 is MNHNS and CDR2 SASEGT. The ends lost 4 bases at V and 2 bases at J; junction bases unmatched: 4. The chain's CDR3 is CASSAGTSGTYEQYF. The CDR3, as DNA: TGTGCCAGCAGTGCCGGGACTAGCGGAACCTACGAGCAGTACTTC.

This rearrangement joins TRBV3-1 to TRBJ2-5, with D possibly called TRBD1 or TRBD2 (5 bases each). Germline V lookup: CDR1 LGHDT, CDR2 YNNKEL (reference sequence). V was pared by 3 bases and J by 2 bases, with 13 bases between. The CDR3 covers 15 residues. The CDR3 loop reads CASSQGERLQETQYF. The CDR3 DNA reads TGTGCCAGCAGCCAGGGGGAGCGGCTACAAGAGACCCAGTACTTC.

The chain carries TRBV11-3 and TRBJ2-5; TRBD2 matches at 7 bases. V lost 3 bases to trimming and J lost 3 bases; unmatched junction nucleotides: 4. Germline V gene sequence: CDR1 SGHNT, CDR2 YENEEA. The CDR3 covers 14 residues. CDR3 coding DNA: TGTGCCAGCAGCTTTTGGGGGGGAAAAGAGACCCAGTACTTC. As protein: CASSFWGGKETQYF.

V is TRBV6-1 and J is TRBJ2-7; D unclear. Germline assignment: CDR1 MNHNS and CDR2 SASEGT. The CDR3 is 14 amino acids. Trimming left V 4 bases short and J 4 bases short, with 14 bases between. The DNA for the CDR3 is TGTGCCAGCAGTGGCGACCCCGCCCCGTACGAGCAGTACTTC. Encoded protein: CASSGDPAPYEQYF.

This chain uses TRBV10-2 with TRBJ2-1, with 7 bases matching TRBD1. V lost 7 bases and J lost 0; bases outside the gene matches: 6. CDR3 length: 15 residues. Looked up from germline, CDR1 is WSHSY and CDR2 is SAAADI. The CDR3 is CASMVDRDSYNEQFF. The DNA of the CDR3 is TGCGCCAGCATGGTAGACAGGGACTCCTACAATGAGCAGTTCTTC.

This clonotype was detected a few times. The chain is built from TRBV5-4 and TRBJ1-1, with D uncertain. The germline gives CDR1 SGHNT, CDR2 YYREEE (reference sequence). The CDR3 covers 12 residues. With 9 bases removed from V and 0 bases from J, the gap between germline ends came to 9 bases. CDR3 in DNA: TGTGCCACGGCATTCATGAACACTGAAGCTTTCTTT. It translates to CATAFMNTEAFF.

The chain joins TRBV20-1 to TRBJ1-4, with TRBD1 matching over 7 bases. This CDR3 region has 14 residues. Looked up from germline, CDR1 is DFQATT and CDR2 is SNEGSKA (reference sequence). V dropped 6 bases and J dropped 8; count of bases not matched to a gene: 12. CDR3 protein: CSAVDRAFEEKLFF. CDR3 bases: TGCAGTGCAGTCGACAGGGCTTTCGAGGAAAAACTGTTTTTT.

This clonotype was picked up many times. This chain connects TRBV20-1 to TRBJ2-3, with D possibly being TRBD1 or TRBD2 (7 bases each). The CDR3 is made up of 14 amino acids. Germline V CDR1 and CDR2: DFQATT, SNEGSKA (reference sequence). V was pared by 2 bases and J by 4 bases, with 13 bases between. The CDR3 sequence is CSARRQGGADTQYF. Written as DNA, the CDR3 is TGCAGTGCTAGACGTCAGGGGGGGGCAGATACGCAGTATTTT.